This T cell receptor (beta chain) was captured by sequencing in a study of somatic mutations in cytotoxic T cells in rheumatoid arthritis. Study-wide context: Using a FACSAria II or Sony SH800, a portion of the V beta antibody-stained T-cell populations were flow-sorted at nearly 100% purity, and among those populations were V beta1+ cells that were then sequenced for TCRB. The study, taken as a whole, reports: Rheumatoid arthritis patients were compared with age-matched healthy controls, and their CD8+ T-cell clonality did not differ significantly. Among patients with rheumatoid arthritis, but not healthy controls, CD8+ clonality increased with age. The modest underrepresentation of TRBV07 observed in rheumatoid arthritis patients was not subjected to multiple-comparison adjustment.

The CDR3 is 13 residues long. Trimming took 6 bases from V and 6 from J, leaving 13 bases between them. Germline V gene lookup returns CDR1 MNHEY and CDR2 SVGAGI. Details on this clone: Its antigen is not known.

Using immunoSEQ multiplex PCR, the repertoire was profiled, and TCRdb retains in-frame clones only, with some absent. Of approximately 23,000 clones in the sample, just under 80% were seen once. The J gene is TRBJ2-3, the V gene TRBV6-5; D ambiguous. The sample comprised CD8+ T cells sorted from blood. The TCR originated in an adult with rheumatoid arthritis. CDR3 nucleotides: TGTGCCAGCAGCCTCGGGTATCGGGATACGCAGTATTTT. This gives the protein CASSLGYRDTQYF.